The 14 T cell receptor beta chains below were found in one sample sequenced in a study of blood T cells in healthy people across ages. Using a J-beta primer mix together with a sample-barcoded 5' primer, a second PCR was run for roughly 6 to 12 cycles. TCRdb reprocessed the 5' RACE reads with MiXCR, giving one entry per CDR3 protein. The table records over a million distinct CDR3 sequences, 59% of them present only once. The sample consisted of blood. These receptors were obtained from a young man in good health.

The chain uses TRBV4-1 and TRBJ2-5; a possible D gene is TRBD1 (6 bases). The CDR3 is 15 residues long. V lost 0 bases and J 5 bases, leaving 13 bases between the germline ends. Germline V CDR1 and CDR2: MGHRA, YSYEKL. CDR3 in DNA: TGCGCCAGCAGCCAAGAACACAGGGAATGGGAGACCCAGTACTTC. This sequence encodes CASSQEHREWETQYF.

This sequence joins TRBV29-1 and TRBJ2-1, with 11 bases identical to TRBD1. The J call could be wrong; TRBJ2-7 is a better fit for the DNA end. The CDR3 sequence is 14 residues long. CDR1 SQVTM and CDR2 ANQGSEA come from the germline V gene. This CDR3 reads CSVALGTGGYEQYF. The CDR3, as DNA: TGCAGCGTTGCTCTGGGGACAGGGGGCTACGAGCAGTACTTC.

The V call is TRBV25-1, the J call TRBJ2-1; 7 positions match TRBD2. Germline CDR1 reads MGHDK; CDR2 reads SYGVNS. Germline trimming cut 3 bases from V and 0 bases from J; bases unmatched to any gene: 5. The CDR3 contains 16 residues. The DNA for the CDR3 is TGTGCCAGCAGTGACCCGGGAGGAAGCTCCTACAATGAGCAGTTCTTC. Amino acids: CASSDPGGSSYNEQFF. Variable domain in full (rest from reference TRBV25-1 and TRBJ2-1): EADIYQTPRYLVIGTGKKITLECSQTMGHDKMYWYQQDPGMELHLIHYSYGVNSTEKGDLSSESTVSRIRTEHFPLTLESARPSHTSQYLCASSDPGGSSYNEQFFGPGTRLTVL.

The chain employs TRBV3-1 and TRBJ2-7, with D possibly being TRBD2 (6 bases). Deletions cut 4 bases from V and 6 bases from J, with 19 bases between. This CDR3 comprises 15 residues. Germline V CDR1 and CDR2: LGHDT, YNNKEL (reference sequence). CDR3 nucleotides: TGTGCCAGCAGCCGAAGACTAGAGGGCCCTGCCGAGCAGTACTTC. Residues: CASSRRLEGPAEQYF.

This clonotype was found a few times. The chain employs TRBV10-3 and TRBJ2-5; D may be TRBD2 (5 bases). V was shortened by 2 bases and J by 2 bases, with 18 bases between the two germline ends. From germline, CDR1 is ENHRY and CDR2 SYGVKD. CDR3 length: 17 residues. The CDR3, as DNA: TGTGCCATCAGTGAGAGTCTTGGGAGTGTCCCACAAGAGACCCAGTACTTC. Residues: CAISESLGSVPQETQYF.

J is TRBJ1-2 and V is TRBV6-1, with TRBD1 matching 8 bases. The germline CDR1 and CDR2 sequences are MNHNS and SASEGT. Trimming at V came to 6 bases and at J to 7 bases, leaving 19 bases not matched to a gene. The CDR3 extends over 17 amino acids. CDR3 coding DNA: TGTGCCAGCAGCACCCTACGAAACCCCGGGACAGGTGGTGGCTACACCTTC. Translated: CASSTLRNPGTGGGYTF.

This clonotype was observed a few times. The CDR3 DNA reads as TGCGCCAGCAGCCAAACGAATCTAGCGGGGCAAGAGACCCAGTACTTC. Translation gives CASSQTNLAGQETQYF. V and J are TRBV4-1 and TRBJ2-5, with 9 bases aligning to TRBD2. The CDR3 is 16 residues long. Germline CDR1 reads MGHRA; CDR2 reads YSYEKL. The ends lost 2 bases at V and 2 bases at J; junction bases unmatched: 6.

The chain joins TRBV6-5 to TRBJ2-5, with 10 bases lining up with TRBD1. Germline CDR1 and CDR2: MNHEY and SVGAGI. V lost 0 bases to trimming and J lost 4 bases; unmatched junction nucleotides: 5. The CDR3 spans 16 residues. CDR3 in DNA: TGTGCCAGCAGTTACTCGAAATGGGACAGGGGAGAGACCCAGTACTTC. Amino acid sequence: CASSYSKWDRGETQYF.

The chain combines TRBV15 with TRBJ2-5, with a possible D match to TRBD1 (6 bases). The DNA matches TRBJ2-7 better at its end, which makes the J call doubtful. CDR3 length equals 17 residues. CDR1 LNHNV and CDR2 YYDKDF come from the germline V gene (reference sequence). The CDR3 sequence: CATSRDIWTANNYEQYF. CDR3 in DNA: TGTGCCACCAGCAGAGATATTTGGACAGCTAATAACTACGAGCAGTACTTC.

This sequence joins TRBV9 and TRBJ1-4; the D is unclear. V shed 0 bases and J shed 8 bases, with 11 bases lying between them. The CDR3 has 14 residues. Germline V gene sequence: CDR1 SGDLS, CDR2 YYNGEE. The CDR3 is CASSVGVSEEKLFF. The CDR3 region has the DNA TGTGCCAGCAGCGTAGGGGTGTCTGAAGAAAAACTGTTTTTT. The whole variable domain, filled in from reference TRBV9 and TRBJ1-4, reads DSGVTQTPKHLITATGQRVTLRCSPRSGDLSVYWYQQSLDQGLQFLIQYYNGEERAKGNILERFSAQQFPDLHSELNLSSLELGDSALYFCASSVGVSEEKLFFGSGTQLSVL.

This sequence joins TRBV12-3 or TRBV12-4 and TRBJ2-3; TRBD2 matches 15 bases. CDR3 size: 15 residues. The ends lost 5 bases at V and 7 bases at J; junction bases unmatched: 4. The CDR3 protein is CASSPGLAGGNTQYF. DNA of the CDR3: TGTGCCAGCAGTCCAGGACTAGCGGGGGGGAATACGCAGTATTTT.

In its sample, this clonotype was seen a few times. The V and J genes are TRBV7-9 and TRBJ2-7; a possible D gene is TRBD1 (5 bases). Trimming left V 8 bases short and J 0 bases short, with 14 bases between. Germline-derived CDR1 and CDR2 are SEHNR and FQNEAQ (reference sequence). There are 14 residues in the CDR3. The CDR3 DNA is TGTGCCAGCGCGGCAGGGTACATCTCCTACGAGCAGTACTTC. Residues: CASAAGYISYEQYF.

This rearrangement joins TRBV5-1 to TRBJ2-3; D call uncertain. This CDR3 contains 13 residues. V gave up 6 bases and J gave up 3 bases, with 11 bases separating them. Germline V gene sequence: CDR1 SGHRS, CDR2 YFSETQ. CDR3: CASTSPFTDTQYF. In DNA form, the CDR3 reads TGCGCCAGCACCTCCCCTTTTACAGATACGCAGTATTTT.

This chain links TRBV5-5 with TRBJ2-7, with D tentatively TRBD1 (5 bases). V lost 3 bases and J 4 bases, leaving 20 bases between the germline ends. The CDR3 runs 16 residues. CDR1 is SGHKS and CDR2 is YYEKEE in the germline V gene (reference sequence). In nucleotides, the CDR3 is TGTGCCAGCAGCTCCCCTGGGGCAGGACACTTATACGAGCAGTACTTC. Its protein is CASSSPGAGHLYEQYF.